A selection of T cell receptor beta chains follows, all from one sample in a study of blood T cell repertoires in COVID-19. TCRdb's table, derived via immunoSEQ multiplex PCR, lists solely in-frame clones and lacks some. Of over 200,000 clones detected, 70% to 90% appear once; the ten largest clones hold more than 0.55%. The material sequenced was peripheral blood. Receptor source: a human donor in a cohort sampled during active COVID-19. Both conserved end residues are part of each CDR3. A D gene is named only where the DNA matches it firmly. Rows give clone size only sometimes, using once, few, many, or a class for an expanded clone.

v_gene: TRBV30; j_gene: TRBJ1-2; abundance: NA; d_gene: TRBD1; CDR3aa: CAWLTGPGGYTF; CDR3nt: TGTGCCTGGCTGACAGGGCCAGGTGGCTACACCTTC
v_gene: TRBV27; j_gene: TRBJ2-1; abundance: NA; d_gene: NA; CDR3aa: CASSPDPFNIGRGRDNEQFF; CDR3nt: TGTGCCAGCAGTCCAGACCCTTTTAACATTGGAAGAGGGCGAGACAATGAGCAGTTCTTC
v_gene: TRBV6-6; j_gene: TRBJ2-3; abundance: NA; d_gene: NA; CDR3aa: CASTQSGVGTDTQYF; CDR3nt: TGTGCCAGCACTCAGTCGGGGGTTGGGACAGATACGCAGTATTTT
v_gene: TRBV29-1; j_gene: TRBJ1-1; abundance: NA; d_gene: NA; CDR3aa: CSVGGPKGGTEAFF; CDR3nt: TGCAGCGTTGGAGGTCCGAAAGGGGGCACTGAAGCTTTCTTT
v_gene: TRBV30; j_gene: TRBJ1-5; abundance: NA; d_gene: TRBD1; CDR3aa: CAWGHRDRGPYQPQHF; CDR3nt: TGTGCCTGGGGCCACCGGGACAGGGGACCGTATCAGCCCCAGCATTTT
v_gene: TRBV6-2/TRBV6-3; j_gene: TRBJ1-2; abundance: NA; d_gene: NA; CDR3aa: CASSYSRTSLLPPNYGYTF; CDR3nt: TGTGCCAGCAGTTACTCCCGGACATCTCTCCTCCCTCCTAACTATGGCTACACCTTC
v_gene: TRBV28; j_gene: TRBJ2-7; abundance: NA; d_gene: NA; CDR3aa: CASSFSLPVYEQYF; CDR3nt: TGTGCCAGCAGTTTTTCCCTTCCCGTGTACGAGCAGTACTTC
v_gene: TRBV18; j_gene: TRBJ2-1; abundance: NA; d_gene: NA; CDR3aa: CASSPGERYYNEQFF; CDR3nt: TGTGCCAGCTCACCAGGGGAGCGATACTACAATGAGCAGTTCTTC
v_gene: TRBV3-1/TRBV3-2; j_gene: TRBJ1-2; abundance: NA; d_gene: NA; CDR3aa: CASSTPVEYGYTF; CDR3nt: TGTGCCAGCAGCACCCCTGTTGAGTATGGCTACACCTTC
v_gene: TRBV7-2; j_gene: TRBJ2-3; abundance: NA; d_gene: NA; CDR3aa: CASSEQASTDTQYF; CDR3nt: TGTGCCAGCAGCGAGCAAGCTAGCACAGATACGCAGTATTTT
v_gene: TRBV27; j_gene: TRBJ2-7; abundance: NA; d_gene: TRBD2; CDR3aa: CASSFGAGDSYEQYF; CDR3nt: TGTGCCAGCAGTTTCGGAGCGGGGGACTCCTACGAGCAGTACTTC
v_gene: TRBV6-5; j_gene: TRBJ1-5; abundance: NA; d_gene: TRBD1; CDR3aa: CASRATGGDQPQHF; CDR3nt: TGTGCCAGCAGAGCCACAGGGGGGGATCAGCCCCAGCATTTT
v_gene: TRBV5-4; j_gene: TRBJ2-6; abundance: NA; d_gene: NA; CDR3aa: CASSPRGPGANVLTF; CDR3nt: TGTGCCAGCAGCCCGCGGGGTCCCGGGGCCAACGTCCTGACTTTC
v_gene: TRBV5-1; j_gene: TRBJ1-4; abundance: NA; d_gene: NA; CDR3aa: CASSLGRGWEKLFF; CDR3nt: TGCGCCAGCAGCTTGGGCAGGGGATGGGAAAAACTGTTTTTT
v_gene: TRBV5-4; j_gene: TRBJ2-7; abundance: NA; d_gene: TRBD1; CDR3aa: CAAKDRPSYEQYF; CDR3nt: TGTGCCGCCAAGGACAGGCCCTCCTACGAGCAGTACTTC
v_gene: TRBV6-5; j_gene: TRBJ1-1; abundance: NA; d_gene: NA; CDR3aa: CASSPRREAFF; CDR3nt: TGTGCCAGCAGTCCGAGGAGAGAAGCTTTCTTT
v_gene: TRBV9; j_gene: TRBJ1-1; abundance: few; d_gene: NA; CDR3aa: CASSVSGGRTEAFF; CDR3nt: TGTGCCAGCAGCGTAAGCGGGGGCCGGACTGAAGCTTTCTTT
v_gene: TRBV30; j_gene: TRBJ1-2; abundance: NA; d_gene: NA; CDR3aa: CACNGYTF; CDR3nt: TGTGCCTGTAATGGCTACACCTTC
v_gene: TRBV4-3; j_gene: TRBJ2-7; abundance: NA; d_gene: TRBD2; CDR3aa: CASSQEGTSGAYEQYF; CDR3nt: TGCGCCAGCAGCCAAGAGGGGACTAGCGGGGCCTACGAGCAGTACTTC
v_gene: TRBV3-1/TRBV3-2; j_gene: TRBJ2-7; abundance: NA; d_gene: NA; CDR3aa: CASSQRQGPYEQYF; CDR3nt: TGTGCCAGCAGCCAAAGGCAGGGCCCCTACGAGCAGTACTTC
v_gene: TRBV28; j_gene: TRBJ1-5; abundance: NA; d_gene: NA; CDR3aa: CASNRRELSNQPQHF; CDR3nt: TGTGCCAGCAATCGACGTGAACTAAGCAATCAGCCCCAGCATTTT
v_gene: TRBV5-1; j_gene: TRBJ2-7; abundance: NA; d_gene: TRBD1; CDR3aa: CASSTHRGIISYEQYF; CDR3nt: TGCGCCAGCAGCACGCACAGGGGGATTATCTCCTACGAGCAGTACTTC
v_gene: TRBV3-1/TRBV3-2; j_gene: TRBJ2-7; abundance: few; d_gene: NA; CDR3aa: CASSQGDTNYEQYF; CDR3nt: TGTGCCAGCAGCCAAGGGGACACGAACTACGAGCAGTACTTC
v_gene: TRBV20-1; j_gene: TRBJ2-7; abundance: NA; d_gene: NA; CDR3aa: CSVGVYEQYF; CDR3nt: TGCAGTGTAGGGGTTTACGAGCAGTACTTC
v_gene: TRBV4-3; j_gene: TRBJ2-7; abundance: NA; d_gene: NA; CDR3aa: CASSQGRTGTYEQYF; CDR3nt: TGCGCCAGCAGCCAAGGCCGGACGGGGACCTACGAGCAGTACTTC
v_gene: TRBV12-2; j_gene: TRBJ2-1; abundance: NA; d_gene: NA; CDR3aa: CASRLGTSGRKNEQFF; CDR3nt: TGTGCAAGTCGCTTGGGTACTAGCGGGAGGAAGAATGAGCAGTTCTTC
v_gene: TRBV19; j_gene: TRBJ2-2; abundance: NA; d_gene: NA; CDR3aa: CASSILPGQGTGELFF; CDR3nt: TGTGCCAGTAGTATCCTGCCAGGGCAGGGAACCGGGGAGCTGTTTTTT
v_gene: TRBV25-1; j_gene: TRBJ1-4; abundance: NA; d_gene: NA; CDR3aa: CASSDLAGTNEKLFF; CDR3nt: TGTGCCAGCAGTGATCTTGCAGGGACTAATGAAAAACTGTTTTTT
v_gene: TRBV9; j_gene: TRBJ1-5; abundance: NA; d_gene: NA; CDR3aa: CASSVGGLNQPQHF; CDR3nt: TGTGCCAGCAGCGTAGGTGGGCTTAATCAGCCCCAGCATTTT
v_gene: TRBV6-6; j_gene: TRBJ1-1; abundance: NA; d_gene: TRBD1; CDR3aa: CASTGDRGYTEAFF; CDR3nt: TGTGCCAGCACCGGGGACAGGGGGTACACTGAAGCTTTCTTT
v_gene: TRBV10-3; j_gene: TRBJ2-1; abundance: NA; d_gene: TRBD2; CDR3aa: CAISEPLGRGADNEQFF; CDR3nt: TGTGCCATCAGTGAGCCCCTGGGGCGGGGGGCAGACAATGAGCAGTTCTTC
v_gene: TRBV3-1/TRBV3-2; j_gene: TRBJ1-2; abundance: NA; d_gene: NA; CDR3aa: CASSQDDMRFLNYGYTF; CDR3nt: TGTGCCAGCAGCCAAGACGATATGAGGTTCCTTAACTATGGCTACACCTTC
v_gene: TRBV6-2/TRBV6-3; j_gene: TRBJ1-2; abundance: few; d_gene: NA; CDR3aa: CASSPYSYGYTF; CDR3nt: TGTGCCAGCAGCCCCTACAGCTATGGCTACACCTTC
v_gene: TRBV2; j_gene: TRBJ2-1; abundance: NA; d_gene: TRBD2; CDR3aa: CASTGVGGFDNEQFF; CDR3nt: TGTGCCAGCACCGGAGTGGGAGGGTTTGACAATGAGCAGTTCTTC
v_gene: TRBV29-1; j_gene: TRBJ1-1; abundance: NA; d_gene: NA; CDR3aa: CSVEQRGTEAFF; CDR3nt: TGCAGCGTTGAACAGAGAGGAACTGAAGCTTTCTTT
v_gene: TRBV4-1; j_gene: TRBJ2-3; abundance: NA; d_gene: TRBD1; CDR3aa: CASSQPQGPHYTQYF; CDR3nt: TGCGCCAGCAGCCAACCACAGGGGCCTCATTATACGCAGTATTTT
v_gene: TRBV30; j_gene: TRBJ1-1; abundance: NA; d_gene: TRBD1; CDR3aa: CAWKLLRTGDTEAFF; CDR3nt: TGTGCCTGGAAACTTCTCCGGACAGGGGACACTGAAGCTTTCTTT
v_gene: TRBV7-2; j_gene: TRBJ2-7; abundance: NA; d_gene: NA; CDR3aa: CASRSVAGTYEQYF; CDR3nt: TGTGCCAGCAGGTCCGTGGCAGGGACCTACGAGCAGTACTTC
v_gene: TRBV7-3; j_gene: TRBJ2-5; abundance: NA; d_gene: TRBD2; CDR3aa: CASSLAGGETQYF; CDR3nt: TGTGCCAGCAGCTTAGCGGGAGGAGAGACCCAGTACTTC
v_gene: TRBV7-2; j_gene: TRBJ1-5; abundance: NA; d_gene: NA; CDR3aa: CASSSTVGRANQPQHF; CDR3nt: TGTGCCAGCAGCTCCACAGTTGGCAGGGCTAATCAGCCCCAGCATTTT